Shown below are 21 T cell receptor beta chains from a single sample sequenced in a study of control samples from healthy donors and cancer patients. Only in-frame clones appear in the TCRdb table, and some are missing; sequencing was by immunoSEQ multiplex PCR. The data contain around 230,000 clones, around 94% of them singletons. Sequenced: blood. The receptors were gathered from a man between 45 and 60 years old in good health.

The rearrangement joins TRBV12-5 to TRBJ2-2, with TRBD1 as a possible D gene (5 bases). The length of the CDR3 is 16 residues. CDR1 is LGHNT, CDR2 FRNRAP, per germline. The V end lost 0 bases, the J end lost 5 bases, and 13 bases lay between the germline ends. This CDR3 is CASGLVIGAMTGELFF. The CDR3 coding sequence is TGTGCTAGTGGTTTGGTGATAGGGGCTATGACCGGGGAGCTGTTTTTT. Variable domain in full (rest from reference TRBV12-5 and TRBJ2-2): DARVTQTPRHKVTEMGQEVTMRCQPILGHNTVFWYRQTMMQGLELLAYFRNRAPLDDSGMPKDRFSAEMPDATLATLKIQPSEPRDSAVYFCASGLVIGAMTGELFFGEGSRLTVL.

V is TRBV24-1 and J is TRBJ1-1; D is ambiguous. Trimming removed 8 bases at V and 4 bases at J, with 13 bases between. Germline CDR1 is KGHDR and CDR2 is SFDVKD. The CDR3 is made up of 13 amino acids. DNA of the CDR3: TGTGCCACCATGCCGACGGGAGGCACTGAAGCTTTCTTT. This translates into CATMPTGGTEAFF.

This clone was counted once. The rearrangement uses TRBV29-1 and TRBJ1-1; D possibly corresponds to TRBD1 (6 bases). CDR1 and CDR2 from the germline V gene are SQVTM and ANQGSEA. The CDR3 sequence is 11 residues long. V was cut by 6 bases and J by 7 bases, with 12 bases left in between. The CDR3 here is CSVKDSGEAFF. The CDR3 DNA is TGCAGCGTAAAGGACAGCGGTGAAGCTTTCTTT. Full variable domain (missing parts from reference TRBV29-1 and TRBJ1-1): SAVISQKPSRDICQRGTSLTIQCQVDSQVTMMFWYRQQPGQSLTLIATANQGSEATYESGFVIDKFPISRPNLTFSTLTVSNMSPEDSSIYLCSVKDSGEAFFGQGTRLTVV.

The chain has TRBV19 and TRBJ1-6; 11 bases agree with TRBD1. V was clipped by 4 bases and J by 6 bases; unmatched bases: 8. The germline V gene has CDR1 LNHDA and CDR2 SQIVND (reference sequence). This CDR3 spans 17 amino acids. The CDR3 DNA follows: TGTGCCAGTAGTAATATCGGGACAGGGGGAGGTAATTCACCCCTCCACTTT. This codes for CASSNIGTGGGNSPLHF.

The rearrangement joins TRBV6-5 to TRBJ2-5; 8 positions match TRBD1. Per the germline V gene, CDR1 is MNHEY and CDR2 is SVGAGI. This CDR3 has 15 amino acids. Losses at the gene ends were 2 bases for V and 5 bases for J; bases not matched to a gene: 7. Here the CDR3 reads CASSYQGAEWETQYF. The CDR3 bases are TGTGCCAGCAGTTACCAGGGGGCGGAGTGGGAGACCCAGTACTTC.

Concerning this clone: A junction boundary mismatches the germline segment, possibly from a read error. The DNA of the CDR3 is TGTGCCAGCAGACCTTTACCTCCGGGACTAAGTTTT. It encodes CASRPLPPGLSF. The chain links TRBV7-9 to TRBJ1-4; D is possibly TRBD1 (5 bases). This CDR3 region has 12 residues. Germline CDR1 is SEHNR and CDR2 is FQNEAQ (reference sequence).

The chain recombines TRBV28 with TRBJ1-4; D is possibly TRBD1 (6 bases). Trimming left V 7 bases short and J 8 bases short, with 8 bases between. Germline assignment: CDR1 MDHEN and CDR2 SYDVKM. CDR3 length: 11 amino acids. The DNA of the CDR3 is TGTGCCAGCATCGGGGGCGAAAAACTGTTTTTT. It yields the protein CASIGGEKLFF.

The genes are TRBV6-5 and TRBJ2-7; possible D gene TRBD1, 6 bases. V shed 1 base and J shed 2 bases, with 9 bases lying between them. Germline values: CDR1 MNHEY, CDR2 SVGAGI. The length of the CDR3 is 14 residues. This chain's CDR3 is CASSYWDNPYEQYF. The CDR3 DNA reads as TGTGCCAGCAGTTACTGGGACAACCCCTACGAGCAGTACTTC.

The V and J genes are TRBV15 and TRBJ1-1; D unclear. V shed 7 bases and J shed 5 bases, with 14 bases lying between them. This CDR3 comprises 13 residues. From germline, CDR1 is LNHNV and CDR2 YYDKDF (reference sequence). The CDR3 loop reads CATTFEAGTEAFF. The CDR3 DNA follows: TGTGCCACCACCTTCGAAGCTGGGACTGAAGCTTTCTTT.

V and J are TRBV7-2 and TRBJ2-3, with 13 positions matching TRBD2. Germline-derived CDR1 and CDR2 are SGHTA and FQGNSA. Trimming took 0 bases from V and 3 from J; bases not matched to a gene: 6. This CDR3 is built from 18 residues. Here the CDR3 reads CASSLALAGGLRTDTQYF. Here the CDR3 DNA reads TGTGCCAGCAGCTTAGCACTAGCGGGGGGGCTTAGGACAGATACGCAGTATTTT. Full variable domain (missing parts from reference TRBV7-2 and TRBJ2-3): GAGVSQSPSNKVTEKGKDVELRCDPISGHTALYWYRQSLGQGLEFLIYFQGNSAPDKSGLPSDRFSAERTGGSVSTLTIQRTQQEDSAVYLCASSLALAGGLRTDTQYFGPGTRLTVL.

The rearrangement links TRBV27 to TRBJ1-6, with D possibly TRBD1 on 5 matching bases. With 2 bases removed from V and 8 bases from J, the gap between germline ends came to 7 bases. The CDR3 is made up of 13 amino acids. The germline V gene encodes CDR1 MNHEY and CDR2 SMNVEV (reference sequence). The CDR3 loop is CASSLIRDSPLHF. CDR3 sequence (DNA): TGTGCCAGCAGTTTAATCAGGGATTCACCCCTCCACTTT.

The chain uses TRBV6-6 and TRBJ1-2, with D perhaps matching TRBD1 (5 bases). The V gene lost 5 bases and the J gene lost 8 bases, with 18 bases spanning the gap. CDR1 is MNHNY and CDR2 is SVGAGI in the germline V gene (reference sequence). There are 14 residues in the CDR3. In DNA form, the CDR3 reads TGTGCCAGCAGTCTCGGACATCCTGGGGAAGGCTACACCTTC. Translating gives CASSLGHPGEGYTF.

The V call is TRBV6-5, the J call TRBJ1-5; 7 bases are a match to TRBD1. CDR1 is MNHEY and CDR2 is SVGAGI in the germline V gene. The CDR3 runs 14 residues. With V trimmed by 6 bases and J by 4 bases, 6 bases remained unmatched. In nucleotides, the CDR3 is TGTGCCAGCAGGGCCGGGACAGTGAATCAGCCCCAGCATTTT. It encodes CASRAGTVNQPQHF.

The CDR3 DNA reads as TGTGCCAGCAGCTTGTTTGGTGGCTACACCTTC. Its translation: CASSLFGGYTF. The chain combines TRBV7-9 with TRBJ1-2; D unresolved. The CDR3 has 11 residues. V lost 3 bases and J 7 bases, leaving 6 bases between the germline ends. CDR1 is SEHNR and CDR2 is FQNEAQ in the germline V gene (reference sequence).

The genes are TRBV5-1 and TRBJ2-3; no clear D gene. V gave up 3 bases and J gave up 6 bases, with 14 bases separating them. Germline V gene lookup returns CDR1 SGHRS and CDR2 YFSETQ. The CDR3 consists of 14 residues. The CDR3 is CASSSGPGGDTQYF. As DNA, the CDR3 is TGCGCCAGCAGCTCCGGACCGGGCGGCGATACGCAGTATTTT.

This chain joins TRBV5-1 and TRBJ1-1, with D tentatively TRBD1 (6 bases). This CDR3 region has 15 residues. V was pared by 3 bases and J by 7 bases, with 19 bases between. Germline CDR1 reads SGHRS; CDR2 reads YFSETQ. The CDR3 DNA reads as TGCGCCAGCAGCTGGAACTGGGGGGCTGAGGTTGAAGCTTTCTTT. The encoded protein is CASSWNWGAEVEAFF.

The V call is TRBV27, the J call TRBJ1-6; no definite D call. V lost 5 bases to trimming and J lost 9 bases, with 17 bases between them. The V gene's germline CDR1 is MNHEY and CDR2 SMNVEV (reference sequence). The CDR3 is 15 residues long. CDR3 nucleotides: TGTGCCAGCAGTCCGAGACTAAGCACCGGTTCACCCCTCCACTTT. Amino acids: CASSPRLSTGSPLHF.

This rearrangement joins TRBV7-6 to TRBJ1-3; TRBD1 might be the D (5 bases). The ends were cut back, 1 base at V and 0 bases at J, with 10 bases in the middle. Germline loops: CDR1 SGHVS, CDR2 FNYEAQ. The CDR3 consists of 16 residues. CDR3 region: CASSLVVGPSGNTIYF. The CDR3 bases are TGTGCCAGCAGCTTAGTGGTGGGGCCCTCTGGAAACACCATATATTTT.

J is TRBJ2-7 and V is TRBV7-9, with a possible D match to TRBD1 (6 bases). Germline CDR1 is SEHNR and CDR2 is FQNEAQ (reference sequence). The CDR3 has 15 residues. Trimming left V 4 bases short and J 3 bases short, with 16 bases between. The CDR3, as DNA: TGTGCCAGCAGCTATGACAGGACGTTTCACTACGAGCAGTACTTC. This translates into CASSYDRTFHYEQYF.

This chain joins TRBV6-5 and TRBJ1-1; D gene uncertain. The CDR3 is 14 amino acids. Trimming cost V 8 bases and J 2 bases, with 15 bases left between them. Germline CDR1 and CDR2: MNHEY and SVGAGI. The CDR3 is CASRNGLANTEAFF. As DNA, the CDR3 is TGTGCCAGCCGTAACGGACTCGCCAACACTGAAGCTTTCTTT.

The V call is TRBV6-5, the J call TRBJ1-2; the match to TRBD1 covers 7 bases. V shed 5 bases and J 8 bases; nucleotides not matched to a gene: 11. This CDR3 has 14 residues. Germline values: CDR1 MNHEY, CDR2 SVGAGI. The CDR3 DNA is TGTGCCAGCAGTAGTCCCCAGGGGGGAGGCGGCTACACCTTC. This codes for CASSSPQGGGGYTF.